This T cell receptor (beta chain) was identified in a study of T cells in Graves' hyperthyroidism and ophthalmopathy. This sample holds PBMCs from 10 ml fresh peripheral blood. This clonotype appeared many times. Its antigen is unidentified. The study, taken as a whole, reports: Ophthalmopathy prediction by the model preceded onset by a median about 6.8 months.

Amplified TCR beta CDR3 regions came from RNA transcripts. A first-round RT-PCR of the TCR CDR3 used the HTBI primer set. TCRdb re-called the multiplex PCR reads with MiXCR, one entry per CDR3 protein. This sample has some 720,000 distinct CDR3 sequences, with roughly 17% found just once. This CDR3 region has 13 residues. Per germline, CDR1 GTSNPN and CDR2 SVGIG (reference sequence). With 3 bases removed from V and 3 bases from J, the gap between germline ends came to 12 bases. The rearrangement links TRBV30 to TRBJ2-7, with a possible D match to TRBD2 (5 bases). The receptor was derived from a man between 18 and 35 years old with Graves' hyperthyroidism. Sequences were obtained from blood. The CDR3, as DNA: TGTGCCTGGAGACCCGGACTGGGCTACGAGCAGTACTTC. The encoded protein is CAWRPGLGYEQYF.